The entry below gives a single TCR beta chain sequence along with its context. Its antigen is not known. The sample is drawn from a study of cytomegalovirus exposure and HLA in healthy donors. The donors comprised healthy bone marrow donors. Study results and caveats: CMV serostatus was the sole immune exposure information available. Association of 16,951 TCR beta sequences with HLA alleles was found at 0.05 false discovery rate in a later analysis. Excluded were some V segments that proved indistinguishable, including TRBV6-2 and TRBV6-3.

The CDR3 loop spans 16 amino acids. Germline V gene lookup returns CDR1 SGHRS and CDR2 YFSETQ. Trimming cost V 0 bases and J 6 bases; bases outside gene matches: 8. A multiplex PCR was run with 60 Vbeta primers and 13 Jbeta primers. The method was immunoSEQ multiplex PCR; TCRdb's version includes in-frame clones alone and lacks a portion of them. Here the sample spans 95,000 to 110,000 clones, 60% to 85% being singletons. The genes are TRBV5-1 and TRBJ2-1; 8 bases line up with TRBD2. The source of this sequence is a man over 45 in good health and CMV-seropositive. Sequenced sample: PBMCs. CDR3 in amino acids: CASSLVGTSGPNEQFF. In DNA form, the CDR3 reads TGCGCCAGCAGCTTGGTTGGAACTAGCGGACCCAATGAGCAGTTCTTC.